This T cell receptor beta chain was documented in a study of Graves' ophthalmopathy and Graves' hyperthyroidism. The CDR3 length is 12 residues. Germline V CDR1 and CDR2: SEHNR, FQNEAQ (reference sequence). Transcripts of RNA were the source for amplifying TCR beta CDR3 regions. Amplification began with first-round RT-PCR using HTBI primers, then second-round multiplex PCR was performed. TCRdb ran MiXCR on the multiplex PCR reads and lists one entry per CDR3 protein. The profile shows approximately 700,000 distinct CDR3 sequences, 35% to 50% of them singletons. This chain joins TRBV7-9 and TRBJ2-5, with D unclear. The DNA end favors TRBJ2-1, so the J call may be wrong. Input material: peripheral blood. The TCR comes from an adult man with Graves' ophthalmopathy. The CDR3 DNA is TGTGCCAGCAGCGATAATAGTAATGAGCAGTTCTTC. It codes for CASSDNSNEQFF.